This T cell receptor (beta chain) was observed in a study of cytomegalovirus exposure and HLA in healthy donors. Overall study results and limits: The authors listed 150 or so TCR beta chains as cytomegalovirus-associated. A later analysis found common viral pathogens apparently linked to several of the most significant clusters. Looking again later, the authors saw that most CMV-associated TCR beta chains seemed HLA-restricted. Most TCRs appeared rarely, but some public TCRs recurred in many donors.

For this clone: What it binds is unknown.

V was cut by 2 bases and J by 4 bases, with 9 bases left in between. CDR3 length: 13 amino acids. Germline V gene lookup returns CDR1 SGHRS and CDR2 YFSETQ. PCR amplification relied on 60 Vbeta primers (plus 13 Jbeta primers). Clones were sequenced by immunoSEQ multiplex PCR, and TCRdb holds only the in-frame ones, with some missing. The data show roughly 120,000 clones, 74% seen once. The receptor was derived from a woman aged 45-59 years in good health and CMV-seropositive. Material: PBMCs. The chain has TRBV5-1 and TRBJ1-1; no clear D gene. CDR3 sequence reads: CASSLAGLTEAFF. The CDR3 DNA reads TGCGCCAGCAGCTTAGCTGGGCTCACTGAAGCTTTCTTT.